These 14 T cell receptor beta chains share one sample of origin, sequenced in a study of shared clonotypes between healthy human individuals. This table comes from immunoSEQ multiplex PCR, and its TCRdb copy is limited to in-frame clones, with some not included. In the table there are some 630,000 clones, approximately 75% of which are singletons. The material sequenced was memory CD4+ T cells sorted from blood. Subset given: CD45RA-negative fraction. The receptors were gathered from a woman under 40 in good health.

This rearrangement joins TRBV5-1 to TRBJ2-5; 7 nucleotides line up with TRBD1. The CDR3 covers 13 residues. V gave up 2 bases and J gave up 5 bases; unmatched junction bases: 3. Germline CDR1 SGHRS, CDR2 YFSETQ. This CDR3 reads CASSFGTDETQYF. Here the CDR3 DNA reads TGCGCCAGCAGCTTCGGGACAGATGAGACCCAGTACTTC.

This chain uses TRBV27 with TRBJ2-7; D may be TRBD1 (6 bases). The germline V gene encodes CDR1 MNHEY and CDR2 SMNVEV (reference sequence). V was shortened by 6 bases and J by 4 bases, with 25 bases between the two germline ends. The CDR3 contains 17 residues. CDR3 sequence reads: CASRPSYIGTQSYEQYF. The DNA of the CDR3 is TGTGCCAGCAGGCCGTCCTATATCGGGACACAAAGTTACGAGCAGTACTTC.

The rearrangement links TRBV19 to TRBJ2-3; 11 bases map to TRBD1. Germline trimming cut 8 bases from V and 3 bases from J; bases unmatched to any gene: 7. Germline CDR1 reads LNHDA; CDR2 reads SQIVND (reference sequence). The CDR3 covers 15 residues. The CDR3 DNA is TGTGCCAGTGGCCAAGGACAGGGGGCTACAGATACGCAGTATTTT. This encodes CASGQGQGATDTQYF.

Remarks on this clone: This sample includes further DNA sequences coding for the same CDR3. The chain has TRBV18 and TRBJ2-7; TRBD2 might be the D (5 bases). Germline values: CDR1 KGHSH, CDR2 LQKENI. This CDR3 is built from 13 residues. Between the trimmed V and J ends, which lost 4 bases and 0 bases, there was a span of 7 bases. The CDR3 nucleotides are TGTGCCAGCTCACGGGAGCGCTCCTACGAGCAGTACTTC. Protein sequence: CASSRERSYEQYF.

The V call is TRBV19, the J call TRBJ2-4; the D gene could be TRBD1 or TRBD2 (5 bases each). The V end was cut by 1 base, the J end by 2 bases, with 15 bases between. The CDR3 runs to 17 residues. Germline CDR1 and CDR2: LNHDA and SQIVND (reference sequence). The DNA of the CDR3 is TGTGCCAGTAGTATAGTAGGGGCAGGAGGAACCAAAAACATTCAGTACTTC. Residues: CASSIVGAGGTKNIQYF.

V gene TRBV18 combines with J gene TRBJ1-1, with D perhaps TRBD1 (6 bases). CDR3 length: 17 amino acids. V was shortened by 3 bases and J by 3 bases, with 20 bases between the two germline ends. Germline V lookup: CDR1 KGHSH, CDR2 LQKENI. In nucleotides, the CDR3 is TGTGCCAGCTCACCGCAGCCCCCGGACAGCGGGGACACTGAAGCTTTCTTT. Its protein product is CASSPQPPDSGDTEAFF.

The DNA of the CDR3 is TGTGCCAGCAGTTACGGGATAGCGGGAGTCCCTTTCTTC. It specifies CASSYGIAGVPFF. The chain carries TRBV6-5 and TRBJ2-1; 9 bases match TRBD2. The CDR3 length is 13 residues. Germline lookup yields CDR1 MNHEY and CDR2 SVGAGI. Trimming at V came to 2 bases and at J to 16 bases, leaving 9 bases not matched to a gene.

Concerning this clone itself: At one end the junction does not follow the germline gene, possibly because of a read error. This chain links TRBV25-1 with TRBJ2-1; 7 bases are shared with TRBD2. Germline V lookup: CDR1 MGHDK, CDR2 SYGVNS. The CDR3 covers 11 residues. The CDR3, as DNA: TGTGCCAGCTCCCGGGACTATCTTCTCATCTTC. It encodes CASSRDYLLIF.

V usage is TRBV2 and J usage is TRBJ2-2; D gene ambiguous. V lost 10 bases, J lost 4 bases, and 22 bases lay in between. The germline gives CDR1 SNHLY, CDR2 FYNNEI. CDR3 length: 16 amino acids. In DNA form, the CDR3 reads TGTGCCACCACACCAGTTTACAGCCGGAGCACCGGGGAGCTGTTTTTT. Translated: CATTPVYSRSTGELFF.

This clone has a single count. The V and J genes are TRBV10-3 and TRBJ1-1; the D is unclear. The CDR3 is made up of 13 amino acids. Trimming left V 7 bases short and J 2 bases short, with 11 bases between. The germline V gene encodes CDR1 ENHRY and CDR2 SYGVKD. The CDR3 reads CAITREINTEAFF. The CDR3 DNA sequence: TGTGCCATCACGAGGGAGATTAACACTGAAGCTTTCTTT.

The gene calls are TRBV18 and TRBJ2-3, with a tentative D call TRBD2 (6 bases). The CDR3 sequence is 17 residues long. Germline lookup yields CDR1 KGHSH and CDR2 LQKENI. V shed 1 base and J shed 6 bases, with 20 bases lying between them. DNA of the CDR3: TGTGCCAGCTCACCACTGAGGGAGGCCGCGACCCTTGATACGCAGTATTTT. Residues: CASSPLREAATLDTQYF.

V is TRBV4-1 and J is TRBJ2-7, with 7 positions matching TRBD1. The ends lost 1 base at V and 3 bases at J; junction bases unmatched: 6. Germline V gives CDR1 MGHRA, CDR2 YSYEKL. This CDR3 is 15 amino acids long. CDR3 protein: CASSQVVGGGYEQYF. The CDR3 DNA sequence: TGCGCCAGCAGCCAAGTAGTAGGGGGCGGCTACGAGCAGTACTTC.

CDR3 protein: CASRDPPQETQYF. The CDR3 coding sequence is TGTGCCAGCAGAGACCCACCCCAAGAGACCCAGTACTTC. The chain joins TRBV6-5 to TRBJ2-5; no firm D call. Trimming shortened V by 6 bases and J by 1 base, and 9 bases separated the two germline ends. This CDR3 is built from 13 residues. Per germline, CDR1 MNHEY and CDR2 SVGAGI.

The sample holds a few counts of this clone. In nucleotides, the CDR3 is TGTGCCTGGAGCGAAGGGGAGTCGAACATTCAGTACTTC. Encoded protein: CAWSEGESNIQYF. V gene TRBV30 combines with J gene TRBJ2-4; D possibly matches TRBD1 or TRBD2 (5 bases each). Germline V lookup: CDR1 GTSNPN, CDR2 SVGIG (reference sequence). With 3 bases removed from V and 7 bases from J, the gap between germline ends came to 13 bases. The CDR3 length is 13 residues.